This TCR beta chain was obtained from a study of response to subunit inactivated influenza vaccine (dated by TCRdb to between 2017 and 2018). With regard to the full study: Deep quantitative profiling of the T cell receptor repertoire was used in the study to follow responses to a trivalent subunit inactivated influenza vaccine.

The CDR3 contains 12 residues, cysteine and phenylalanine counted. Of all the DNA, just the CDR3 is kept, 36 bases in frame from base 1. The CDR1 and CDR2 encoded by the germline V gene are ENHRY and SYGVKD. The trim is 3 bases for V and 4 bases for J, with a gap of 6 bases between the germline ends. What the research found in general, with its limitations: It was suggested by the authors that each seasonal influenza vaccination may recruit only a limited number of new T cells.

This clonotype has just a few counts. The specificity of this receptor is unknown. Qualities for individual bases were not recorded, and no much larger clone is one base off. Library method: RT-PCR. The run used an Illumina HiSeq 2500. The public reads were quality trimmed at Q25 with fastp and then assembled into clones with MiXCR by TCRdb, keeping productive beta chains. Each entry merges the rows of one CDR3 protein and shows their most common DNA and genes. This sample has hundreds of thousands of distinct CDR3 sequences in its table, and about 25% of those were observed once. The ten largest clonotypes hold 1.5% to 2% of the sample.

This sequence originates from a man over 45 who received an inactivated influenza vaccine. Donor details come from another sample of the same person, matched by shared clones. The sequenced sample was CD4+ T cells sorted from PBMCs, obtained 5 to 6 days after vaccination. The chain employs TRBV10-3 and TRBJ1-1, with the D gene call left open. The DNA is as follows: TGTGCCATCAGTGAATTAGGCACTGAAGCTTTCTTT. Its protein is CAISELGTEAFF.